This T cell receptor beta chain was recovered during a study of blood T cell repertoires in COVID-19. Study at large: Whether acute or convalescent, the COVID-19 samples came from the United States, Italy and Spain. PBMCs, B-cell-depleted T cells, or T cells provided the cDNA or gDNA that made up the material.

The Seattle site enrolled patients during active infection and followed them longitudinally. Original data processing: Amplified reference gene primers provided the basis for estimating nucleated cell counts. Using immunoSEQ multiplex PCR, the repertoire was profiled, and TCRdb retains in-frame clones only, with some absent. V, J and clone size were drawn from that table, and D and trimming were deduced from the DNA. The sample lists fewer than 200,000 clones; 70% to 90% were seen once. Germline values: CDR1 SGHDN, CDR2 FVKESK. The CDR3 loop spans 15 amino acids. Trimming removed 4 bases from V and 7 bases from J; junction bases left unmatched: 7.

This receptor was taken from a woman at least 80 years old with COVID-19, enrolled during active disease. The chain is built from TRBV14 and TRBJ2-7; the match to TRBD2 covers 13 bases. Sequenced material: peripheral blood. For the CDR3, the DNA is TGTGCCAGCAGCCTTGCCGGGACTAGCGGGAATGAGCAGTACTTC. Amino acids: CASSLAGTSGNEQYF.